This T cell receptor beta chain came from a study of T cells in localized non-small cell lung cancer. Whole-study findings and limits: Adjacent uninvolved lung tissue had the highest T cell clonality, exceeding tumor. Sequencing was limited to one tumor region, leaving the possibility of heterogeneity open. Higher blood T cell density went with longer overall survival. The study detected a median around 57 of the top 100 tumor clones in adjacent lung.

To note about this clone: What it binds is unknown.

V lost 6 bases to trimming and J lost 0 bases, with 10 bases between them. The CDR3 spans 14 residues. Germline CDR1 reads MDHEN; CDR2 reads SYDVKM. The repertoire was sequenced with immunoSEQ multiplex PCR; TCRdb's copy has only in-frame clones and lacks some. The sample includes 75,000 to 95,000 clones, around 80% seen only once; the top ten take roughly 19%. V and J are TRBV28 and TRBJ2-3, with D perhaps given as TRBD1 or TRBD2 (5 bases each). The receptor's source is a man between 40 and 75 years old with stage II squamous cell lung carcinoma. This material consisted of PBMCs, taken before any cancer treatment. The CDR3 spells CASSRGDSTDTQYF. The DNA of the CDR3 is TGTGCCAGCAGCCGAGGGGATAGCACAGATACGCAGTATTTT.